A selection of T cell receptor beta chains follows, all from one sample in a study of T-cell reconstitution after alpha-beta-depleted transplantation in children. Using its own MiXCR run on the PCR reads, TCRdb lists one record per CDR3 protein. Of about 610,000 distinct CDR3 sequences detected, roughly a tenth appear once; the ten largest clones hold roughly 4%. This specimen consisted of PBMCs from the stem cell graft donor, obtained from the stem cell graft. The source of these receptors is a human donor who donated a stem cell graft to a child with acute myeloid leukemia. The conserved cysteine and the conserved F or W are not part of the CDR3 here.

j_call: TRBJ2-3
v_call: TRBV4-3
cdr3_aa: ASSQGPAGTSFADTQY

j_call: TRBJ2-3
v_call: TRBV7-2
cdr3_aa: ASIPSGRTDTQY

j_call: TRBJ2-2
v_call: TRBV20-1
cdr3_aa: SAGTSGAGELF

j_call: TRBJ1-4
v_call: TRBV7-2
cdr3_aa: ASSLLGRTNEKLF

j_call: TRBJ2-7
v_call: TRBV5-1
cdr3_aa: ASSPQSGSYEQY

j_call: TRBJ2-1
v_call: TRBV5-1
cdr3_aa: ASSLAGGSTYNEQF

j_call: TRBJ1-4
v_call: TRBV20-1
cdr3_aa: SVFSANEKLF

j_call: TRBJ2-1
v_call: TRBV6-1
cdr3_aa: ASRPSRAGQQF

j_call: TRBJ2-7
v_call: TRBV7-8
cdr3_aa: ASSSAPGAGGRYEQY

j_call: TRBJ1-2
v_call: TRBV6-1
cdr3_aa: ASSEESGRQPRYGYT

j_call: TRBJ2-3
v_call: TRBV20-1
cdr3_aa: SAETSGRFGDTQY

j_call: TRBJ2-3
v_call: TRBV5-6
cdr3_aa: ASSSQGSDTQY

j_call: TRBJ1-1
v_call: TRBV7-9
cdr3_aa: ASSPGSYTEAF

j_call: TRBJ2-5
v_call: TRBV6-5
cdr3_aa: ASSYMGAQY

j_call: TRBJ2-7
v_call: TRBV20-1
cdr3_aa: SARSLAGGFGEQY

j_call: TRBJ2-5
v_call: TRBV12-3/TRBV12-4
cdr3_aa: ASRYGSQETQY

j_call: TRBJ2-3
v_call: TRBV5-1
cdr3_aa: ASSGQGGTDTQY

j_call: TRBJ1-3
v_call: TRBV20-1
cdr3_aa: SARQADSGNTIY

j_call: TRBJ2-7
v_call: TRBV10-3
cdr3_aa: AISDPRKGATYEQY

j_call: TRBJ2-1
v_call: TRBV27
cdr3_aa: ASSLSIRGRAHNEQF

j_call: TRBJ1-1
v_call: TRBV6-2/TRBV6-3
cdr3_aa: ASSYGGYTEAF

j_call: TRBJ2-2
v_call: TRBV12-3/TRBV12-4
cdr3_aa: ASTGLAGTGELF

j_call: TRBJ2-7
v_call: TRBV10-3
cdr3_aa: AIRTGGADFAEQY

j_call: TRBJ2-3
v_call: TRBV5-1
cdr3_aa: ASSLAAFSKPDTQY

j_call: TRBJ2-2
v_call: TRBV29-1
cdr3_aa: SVTGMIGGSRSTGELF

j_call: TRBJ1-1
v_call: TRBV27
cdr3_aa: ASSGPGQSNTEAF

j_call: TRBJ2-3
v_call: TRBV30
cdr3_aa: AWSGAEGDTQY

j_call: TRBJ1-1
v_call: TRBV7-9
cdr3_aa: ASSLGEWNTEAF